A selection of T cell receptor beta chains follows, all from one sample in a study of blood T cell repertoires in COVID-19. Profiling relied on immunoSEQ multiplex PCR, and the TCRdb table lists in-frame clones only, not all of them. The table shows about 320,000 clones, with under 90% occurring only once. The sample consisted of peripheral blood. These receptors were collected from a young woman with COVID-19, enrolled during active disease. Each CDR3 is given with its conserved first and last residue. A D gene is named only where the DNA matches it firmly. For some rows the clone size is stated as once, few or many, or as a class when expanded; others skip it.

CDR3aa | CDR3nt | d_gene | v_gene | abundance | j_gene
CASSSIRVKTDTQYF | TGCGCCAGCAGCTCTATCAGGGTGAAGACAGATACGCAGTATTTT | . | TRBV4-1 | . | TRBJ2-3
CASSLAPSGASYEQYF | TGCGCCAGCAGCTTGGCCCCTAGCGGGGCCTCCTACGAGCAGTACTTC | TRBD2 | TRBV5-1 | . | TRBJ2-7
CASSVGGGTGDYNEQFF | TGTGCCAGCAGCGTAGGAGGGGGGACAGGGGATTACAATGAGCAGTTCTTC | TRBD1 | TRBV9 | . | TRBJ2-1
CATSLNVAGMETQYF | TGTGCCACCAGCCTTAATGTAGCGGGGATGGAGACCCAGTACTTC | TRBD2 | TRBV15 | . | TRBJ2-5
CASSWSLAVQETQYF | TGTGCCAGCAGCTGGTCTTTGGCCGTCCAAGAGACCCAGTACTTC | . | TRBV7-2 | once | TRBJ2-5
CASSYGPRPNTEAFF | TGTGCCAGCAGTTACGGGCCCCGGCCGAACACTGAAGCTTTCTTT | . | TRBV6-5 | . | TRBJ1-1
CASSLFGGIGGYTF | TGTGCCAGCAGCTTATTTGGGGGGATCGGTGGCTACACCTTC | . | TRBV7-2 | . | TRBJ1-2
CAWGGQGSYEQYF | TGTGCCTGGGGCGGACAGGGGTCCTACGAGCAGTACTTC | TRBD1 | TRBV30 | few | TRBJ2-7
CAGIGKARGHGYTF | TGTGCCGGAATTGGGAAGGCCAGGGGGCACGGCTACACCTTC | TRBD1 | TRBV4-2 | . | TRBJ1-2
CSVPGNWGYTF | TGCAGTGTCCCAGGGAATTGGGGCTACACCTTC | . | TRBV20-1 | . | TRBJ1-2
CASSARLAKTQETQYF | TGTGCCAGTAGTGCGAGACTAGCGAAGACCCAAGAGACCCAGTACTTC | TRBD2 | TRBV19 | . | TRBJ2-5
CASSWGGAGYGYTF | TGTGCCAGCAGCTGGGGGGGGGCGGGCTATGGCTACACCTTC | . | TRBV6-6 | . | TRBJ1-2
CASSPRRGGERDTQYF | TGTGCCAGTAGCCCCCGGCGCGGGGGGGAGAGGGATACGCAGTATTTT | TRBD2 | TRBV19 | . | TRBJ2-3
CASSFLASTDTQYF | TGTGCCAGCAGTTTCCTAGCGAGCACAGATACGCAGTATTTT | . | TRBV28 | . | TRBJ2-3
CASSLSGGYTDTQYF | TGTGCCAGCAGCTTATCCGGGGGTTACACAGATACGCAGTATTTT | . | TRBV11-2 | . | TRBJ2-3
CSSRGGNEQFF | TGCAGCTCCCGGGGGGGCAATGAGCAGTTCTTC | TRBD2 | TRBV29-1 | many | TRBJ2-1
CASSLGQHNSPLHF | TGTGCCAGCAGTTTGGGACAGCATAATTCACCCCTCCACTTT | TRBD1 | TRBV28 | . | TRBJ1-6
CASSLDTTPWPPNQPQHF | TGTGCCAGCAGCTTGGACACCACCCCTTGGCCCCCCAATCAGCCCCAGCATTTT | . | TRBV5-6 | . | TRBJ1-5
CASSLPIQGPTEAFF | TGTGCCAGCAGCTTACCTATACAGGGGCCCACTGAAGCTTTCTTT | TRBD1 | TRBV5-8 | . | TRBJ1-1
CASSYGGVSYNEQFF | TGTGCCAGCAGTTACGGGGGGGTCTCCTACAATGAGCAGTTCTTC | TRBD2 | TRBV6-5 | . | TRBJ2-1
CASSPLGAGELFF | TGTGCCAGCAGCCCGCTAGGGGCCGGGGAGCTGTTTTTT | . | TRBV7-9 | . | TRBJ2-2
CASSGPRTGPYYGYTF | TGTGCCAGCAGCGGACCTAGGACAGGGCCCTACTATGGCTACACCTTC | TRBD1 | TRBV9 | . | TRBJ1-2
CASSPTQGWMYYGYTF | TGCGCCAGCAGCCCAACCCAGGGGTGGATGTACTATGGCTACACCTTC | . | TRBV4-1 | . | TRBJ1-2
CASSQPIRGSFRNEQFF | TGCGCCAGCAGCCAACCAATCAGGGGCTCCTTCAGGAATGAGCAGTTCTTC | . | TRBV4-1 | . | TRBJ2-1
CAISPQASNEQFF | TGTGCCATCAGCCCTCAAGCTTCCAATGAGCAGTTCTTC | . | TRBV10-3 | . | TRBJ2-1
CASSGREGQPQHF | TGTGCCAGCAGTGGGAGGGAGGGTCAGCCCCAGCATTTT | . | TRBV2 | . | TRBJ1-5